This T cell receptor beta chain is drawn from a study of T cell responses to AZD1222 COVID-19 vaccine. Notes on the study in general: CD4 TCRs associated with vaccination spanned spike, dominating at 160-218 and 743-854. Targets within unmutated variant regions were reportedly found for nearly half of spike-specific TCRs. Researchers took repertoire samples only after the peak T cell response had come. Donors in the cohort were predominantly white British and more often female, and clonal diversity was possibly underestimated.

In germline, CDR1 is SGHRS, CDR2 YFSETQ. The CDR3 loop spans 13 amino acids. V lost 2 bases to trimming and J lost 4 bases; unmatched junction nucleotides: 1. The sample holds a few counts of this clone. Antigen: not known. The method was immunoSEQ multiplex PCR; TCRdb's version includes in-frame clones alone and lacks a portion of them. The repertoire includes 55,000 to 70,000 clones, 75% to 90% of them detected once, and 6% to 7.5% sits in the top ten. Sequenced here: peripheral blood, sampled 28 days after the second AZD1222 dose. The chain recombines TRBV5-1 with TRBJ1-2; 8 positions match TRBD1. The TCR comes from an adult who received the AZD1222 COVID-19 vaccine. CDR3 residues: CASSFDRGYGYTF. Here the CDR3 DNA reads TGCGCCAGCAGCTTCGACAGGGGCTATGGCTACACCTTC. Full variable domain (outside the CDR3, taken from reference TRBV5-1 and TRBJ1-2): KAGVTQTPRYLIKTRGQQVTLSCSPISGHRSVSWYQQTPGQGLQFLFEYFSETQRNKGNFPGRFSGRQFSNSRSEMNVSTLELGDSALYLCASSFDRGYGYTFGSGTRLTVV.